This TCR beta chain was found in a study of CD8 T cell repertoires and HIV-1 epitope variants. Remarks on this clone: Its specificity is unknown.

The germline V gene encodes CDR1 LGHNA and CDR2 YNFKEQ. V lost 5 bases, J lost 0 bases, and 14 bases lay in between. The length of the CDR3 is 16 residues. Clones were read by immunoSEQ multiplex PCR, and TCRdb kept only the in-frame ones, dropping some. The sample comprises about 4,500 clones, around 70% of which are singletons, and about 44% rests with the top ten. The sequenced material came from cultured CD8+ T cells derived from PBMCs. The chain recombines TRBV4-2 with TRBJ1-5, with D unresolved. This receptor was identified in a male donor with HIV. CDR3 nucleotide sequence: TGTGCCAGCAGCTATGAAGCAGTAGGTAGCAATCAGCCCCAGCATTTT. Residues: CASSYEAVGSNQPQHF.